Listed below are T cell receptor beta chains from one sample, sequenced in a study of early T cells in non-severe SARS-CoV-2 infection. TCRdb re-called the 5' RACE reads with MiXCR, one entry per CDR3 protein. The sample includes tens of thousands of distinct CDR3 sequences, about a sixth seen only once; the top ten take about 12%. The specimen sequenced was whole blood. Receptor source: an adult who was a healthcare worker with PCR-confirmed SARS-CoV-2 infection or an uninfected control (not recorded which). Both conserved end residues are part of each CDR3. A D gene is named only where the DNA matches it firmly. The listing skips clone size in some rows; elsewhere it reads once, few, many or a size class.

j_call v_call clone_size d_call cdr3_aa cdr3_nt
TRBJ2-1 TRBV7-6 NA TRBD2 CASSLESSGLAGYNEQFF TGTGCCAGCAGCTTAGAGAGTTCGGGGCTAGCGGGGTACAATGAGCAGTTCTTC
TRBJ1-1 TRBV12-5 few TRBD1 CASGLGTGPEAFF TGTGCTAGTGGTTTAGGGACAGGCCCTGAAGCTTTCTTT
TRBJ1-1 TRBV7-9 NA NA CASSLVRGDTEAFF TGTGCCAGCAGCTTAGTGCGAGGGGACACTGAAGCTTTCTTT
TRBJ1-2 TRBV5-4 few TRBD1 CASSLRRQGAGGYTF TGTGCCAGCAGCTTGAGGAGACAGGGGGCCGGTGGCTACACCTTC
TRBJ2-1 TRBV28 few TRBD1 CASLGTGYNEQFF TGTGCCAGCCTCGGGACAGGGTACAATGAGCAGTTCTTC
TRBJ2-7 TRBV14 few NA CASSVTFGSTLYEQYF TGTGCCAGCAGCGTTACGTTCGGCAGTACGCTATACGAGCAGTACTTC
TRBJ1-5 TRBV7-9 NA NA CASSTNRETGNQPQHF TGTGCCAGCAGCACTAACCGGGAAACGGGCAATCAGCCCCAGCATTTT
TRBJ2-7 TRBV7-2 many NA CASSPYGEQYF TGTGCCAGCAGCCCTTACGGAGAGCAGTACTTC
TRBJ2-1 TRBV6-2/TRBV6-3 NA TRBD2 CASSYRIGGGSYNEQFF TGTGCCAGCAGTTACCGCATTGGTGGCGGGAGCTACAATGAGCAGTTCTTC
TRBJ2-7 TRBV5-4 NA NA CASSSPRDTAYEQYF TGTGCCAGCAGCTCCCCACGCGACACAGCCTACGAGCAGTACTTC
TRBJ2-7 TRBV20-1 NA TRBD1 CSASETGDLGEQYF TGCAGTGCTAGTGAGACAGGGGACTTGGGAGAGCAGTACTTC
TRBJ2-7 TRBV7-2 NA NA CASSPDGGPNKEQYF TGTGCCAGCAGCCCCGATGGGGGCCCCAACAAGGAGCAGTACTTC
TRBJ2-4 TRBV2 few TRBD1 CASSGQGENIQYF TGTGCCAGCAGTGGACAGGGTGAAAACATTCAGTACTTC
TRBJ2-3 TRBV6-5 many TRBD1 CASRGQGGVGDTDTQYF TGTGCCAGCAGGGGACAGGGGGGAGTAGGTGACACAGATACGCAGTATTTT
TRBJ2-3 TRBV28 NA NA CASSALGDTQYF TGTGCCAGCAGTGCACTTGGAGATACGCAGTATTTT
TRBJ2-1 TRBV2 NA TRBD1 CASTGQGAVRNEQFF TGTGCCAGCACCGGACAGGGGGCCGTCAGGAATGAGCAGTTCTTC
TRBJ2-7 TRBV28 NA NA CASTVSYEQYF TGTGCCAGCACCGTCTCCTACGAGCAGTACTTC
TRBJ2-3 TRBV7-3 many TRBD1 CASSTMGQGARSTQYF TGTGCCAGCAGCACCATGGGACAGGGGGCTAGGAGTACGCAGTATTTT
TRBJ2-6 TRBV24-1 NA NA CATSDLPGSSGANVLTF TGTGCCACCAGTGATTTACCAGGGAGCTCTGGGGCCAACGTCCTGACTTTC
TRBJ1-2 TRBV5-1 many NA CASSLGGDYGYTF TGCGCCAGCAGCTTAGGAGGGGACTATGGCTACACCTTC
TRBJ1-6 TRBV6-5 few NA CASSRPIRRDNSPLHF TGTGCCAGCAGCCGACCTATCAGAAGAGATAATTCACCCCTCCACTTT
TRBJ2-3 TRBV18 many TRBD1 CASTRTGVESTQYF TGTGCCAGCACCAGGACAGGGGTCGAGAGTACGCAGTATTTT
TRBJ2-1 TRBV7-2 many TRBD1 CASRSGGNEQFF TGTGCCAGCAGATCAGGGGGCAATGAGCAGTTCTTC
TRBJ2-1 TRBV18 many NA CASSPGGRFSNEQFF TGTGCCAGCTCACCAGGGGGGAGATTCAGCAATGAGCAGTTCTTC
TRBJ2-4 TRBV4-3 few NA CASSQEWGGEDKNIQYF TGCGCCAGCAGCCAAGAGTGGGGGGGCGAGGACAAAAACATTCAGTACTTC
TRBJ1-1 TRBV9 NA NA CASSPAMNTEAFF TGTGCCAGCAGCCCAGCAATGAACACTGAAGCTTTCTTT
TRBJ2-3 TRBV4-2 NA NA CASSQVLADTQYF TGTGCCAGCAGCCAAGTTCTGGCAGATACGCAGTATTTT
TRBJ2-2 TRBV6-2/TRBV6-3 many NA CASSSWTGGAGELFF TGTGCCAGCAGTTCATGGACAGGCGGGGCCGGGGAGCTGTTTTTT
TRBJ2-1 TRBV19 NA NA CASSMMGSSYNEQFF TGTGCCAGTAGTATGATGGGGAGCTCCTACAATGAGCAGTTCTTC
TRBJ2-7 TRBV6-5 NA NA CASSYARRKPAYEQYF TGTGCCAGCAGTTACGCGAGGAGGAAGCCTGCCTACGAGCAGTACTTC
TRBJ2-1 TRBV20-1 NA TRBD2 CSLPRRLAGVSEQFF TGCAGTCTCCCACGCAGGCTAGCGGGAGTCAGCGAGCAGTTCTTC
TRBJ2-7 TRBV3-1 NA NA CASSRRQAYEQYF TGTGCCAGCAGCAGACGACAGGCCTACGAGCAGTACTTC
TRBJ2-2 TRBV4-1 many TRBD1 CASSLTGGLNGELFF TGCGCCAGCAGCCTGACAGGGGGCTTAAACGGGGAGCTGTTTTTT
TRBJ1-1 TRBV30 NA NA CAWSVWDTAFF TGTGCCTGGAGTGTATGGGACACAGCTTTCTTT
TRBJ2-1 TRBV20-1 many TRBD2 CSAISGMSSYNEQFF TGCAGTGCCATTAGCGGGATGAGCTCCTACAATGAGCAGTTCTTC
TRBJ1-5 TRBV11-2 medium-sized NA CASSRDRAGQPQHF TGTGCCAGCAGCCGCGACAGAGCGGGTCAGCCCCAGCATTTT
TRBJ2-7 TRBV29-1 few NA CSVANYQTYEQYF TGCAGCGTTGCCAACTACCAAACCTACGAGCAGTACTTC
TRBJ2-2 TRBV18 few TRBD1 CASTGQGATGELFF TGTGCCAGCACGGGACAGGGGGCCACCGGGGAGCTGTTTTTT
TRBJ2-1 TRBV5-5 many TRBD1 CASSLGDRDEQFF TGTGCCAGCAGCTTGGGGGACAGGGACGAGCAGTTCTTC
TRBJ1-5 TRBV20-1 many NA CSALRGVQSNQPQHF TGCAGTGCCCTGAGGGGGGTGCAGAGCAATCAGCCCCAGCATTTT
TRBJ1-2 TRBV9 NA NA CASSVALVEGRYGYTF TGTGCCAGCAGCGTAGCCCTGGTTGAAGGGCGGTATGGCTACACCTTC
TRBJ2-5 TRBV29-1 many NA CSVLTKTQYF TGCAGCGTCCTTACCAAGACCCAGTACTTC
TRBJ2-7 TRBV20-1 many NA CSASQRSSFGEQYF TGCAGTGCCAGCCAACGGAGTTCCTTTGGAGAGCAGTACTTC
TRBJ2-7 TRBV12-2 NA NA CASRSTGTGSSYEQYF TGTGCAAGTCGTTCTACCGGGACAGGGAGCTCCTACGAGCAGTACTTC
TRBJ2-5 TRBV2 many NA CASKSEGGQKTQYF TGTGCCAGCAAGAGTGAGGGGGGACAAAAGACCCAGTACTTC
TRBJ1-4 TRBV20-1 few NA CSARVRTDKLFF TGCAGTGCTAGAGTTCGGACGGACAAACTGTTTTTT